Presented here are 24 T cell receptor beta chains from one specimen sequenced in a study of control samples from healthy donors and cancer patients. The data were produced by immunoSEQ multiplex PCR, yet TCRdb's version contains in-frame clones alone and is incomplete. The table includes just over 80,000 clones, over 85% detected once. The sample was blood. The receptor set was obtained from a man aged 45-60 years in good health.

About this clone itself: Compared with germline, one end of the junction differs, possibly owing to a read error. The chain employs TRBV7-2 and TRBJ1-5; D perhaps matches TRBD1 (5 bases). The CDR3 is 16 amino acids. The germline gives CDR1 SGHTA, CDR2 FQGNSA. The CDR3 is CASSSGTGRSNQSQHF. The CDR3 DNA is TGTGCCAGCAGCTCAGGGACGGGACGGAGCAATCAGTCCCAGCATTTT.

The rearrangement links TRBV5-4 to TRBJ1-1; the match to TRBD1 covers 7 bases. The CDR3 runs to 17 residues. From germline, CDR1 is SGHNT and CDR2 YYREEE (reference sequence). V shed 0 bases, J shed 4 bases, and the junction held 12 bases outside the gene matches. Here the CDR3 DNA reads TGTGCCAGCAGCTTGGACAGGGGAGGAGGGGGAAGCACTGAAGCTTTCTTT. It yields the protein CASSLDRGGGGSTEAFF.

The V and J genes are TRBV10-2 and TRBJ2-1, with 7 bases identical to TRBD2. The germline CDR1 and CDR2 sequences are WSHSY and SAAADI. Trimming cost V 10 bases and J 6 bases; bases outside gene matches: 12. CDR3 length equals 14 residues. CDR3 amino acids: CATESPTSVNEQFF. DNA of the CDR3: TGCGCCACCGAAAGCCCAACTAGCGTCAATGAGCAGTTCTTC.

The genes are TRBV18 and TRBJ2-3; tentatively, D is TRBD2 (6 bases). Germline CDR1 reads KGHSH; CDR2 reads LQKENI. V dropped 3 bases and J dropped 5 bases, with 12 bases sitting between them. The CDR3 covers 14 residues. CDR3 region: CASSPLRGKDTQYF. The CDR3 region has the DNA TGTGCCAGCTCACCCCTGCGGGGCAAAGATACGCAGTATTTT.

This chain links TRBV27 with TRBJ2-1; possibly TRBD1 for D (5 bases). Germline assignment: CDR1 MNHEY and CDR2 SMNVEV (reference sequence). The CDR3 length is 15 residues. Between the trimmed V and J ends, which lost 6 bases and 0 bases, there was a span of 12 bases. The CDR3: CASSPSGFSYNEQFF. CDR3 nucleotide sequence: TGTGCCAGCAGCCCCTCAGGGTTCTCCTACAATGAGCAGTTCTTC.

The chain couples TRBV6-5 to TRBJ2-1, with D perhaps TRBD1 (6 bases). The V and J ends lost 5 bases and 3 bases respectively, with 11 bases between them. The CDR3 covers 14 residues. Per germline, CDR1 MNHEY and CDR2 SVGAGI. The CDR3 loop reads CASSIGTNYNEQFF. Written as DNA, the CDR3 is TGTGCCAGCAGTATCGGGACAAACTACAATGAGCAGTTCTTC.

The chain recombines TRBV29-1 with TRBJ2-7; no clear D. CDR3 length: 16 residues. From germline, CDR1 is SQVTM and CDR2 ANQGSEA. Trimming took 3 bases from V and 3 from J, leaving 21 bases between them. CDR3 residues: CSVECYYRQQDYEQYF. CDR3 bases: TGCAGCGTTGAGTGTTATTACAGACAACAAGACTACGAGCAGTACTTC.

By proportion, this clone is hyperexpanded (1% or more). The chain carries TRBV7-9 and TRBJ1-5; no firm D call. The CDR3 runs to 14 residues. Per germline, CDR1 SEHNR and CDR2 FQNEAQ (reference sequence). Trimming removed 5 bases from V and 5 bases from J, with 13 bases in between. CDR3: CASSPDRWDQPQHF. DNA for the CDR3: TGTGCCAGCAGCCCAGATCGGTGGGATCAGCCCCAGCATTTT.

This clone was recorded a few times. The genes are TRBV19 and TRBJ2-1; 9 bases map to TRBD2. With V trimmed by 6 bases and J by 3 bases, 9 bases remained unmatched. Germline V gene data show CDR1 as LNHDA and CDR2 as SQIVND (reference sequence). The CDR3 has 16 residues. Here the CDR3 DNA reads TGTGCCAGTAGCCCCATCGGCGGGGGGGACTACAATGAGCAGTTCTTC. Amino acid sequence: CASSPIGGGDYNEQFF.

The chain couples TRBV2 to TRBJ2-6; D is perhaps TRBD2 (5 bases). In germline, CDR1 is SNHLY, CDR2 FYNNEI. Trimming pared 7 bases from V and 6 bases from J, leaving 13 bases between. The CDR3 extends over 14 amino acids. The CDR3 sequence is CASMTGLAANVLTF. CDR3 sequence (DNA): TGTGCCAGCATGACGGGGTTGGCGGCCAACGTCCTGACTTTC.

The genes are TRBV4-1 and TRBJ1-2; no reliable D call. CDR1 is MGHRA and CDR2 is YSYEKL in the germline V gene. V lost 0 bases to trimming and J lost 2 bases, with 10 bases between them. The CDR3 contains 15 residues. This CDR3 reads CASSQDPGKNYGYTF. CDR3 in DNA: TGCGCCAGCAGCCAAGATCCCGGGAAGAACTATGGCTACACCTTC.

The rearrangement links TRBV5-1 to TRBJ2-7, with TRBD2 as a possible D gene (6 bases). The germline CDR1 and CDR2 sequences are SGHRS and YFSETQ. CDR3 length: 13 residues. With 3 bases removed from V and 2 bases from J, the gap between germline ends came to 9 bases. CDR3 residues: CASSYSGTYEQYF. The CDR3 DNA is TGCGCCAGCAGCTATAGCGGAACCTACGAGCAGTACTTC.

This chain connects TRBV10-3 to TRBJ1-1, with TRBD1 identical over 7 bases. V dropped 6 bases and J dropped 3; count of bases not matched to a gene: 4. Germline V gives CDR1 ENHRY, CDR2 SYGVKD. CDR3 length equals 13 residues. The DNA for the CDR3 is TGTGCCATCAGAAGGGGGCACGACACTGAAGCTTTCTTT. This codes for CAIRRGHDTEAFF.

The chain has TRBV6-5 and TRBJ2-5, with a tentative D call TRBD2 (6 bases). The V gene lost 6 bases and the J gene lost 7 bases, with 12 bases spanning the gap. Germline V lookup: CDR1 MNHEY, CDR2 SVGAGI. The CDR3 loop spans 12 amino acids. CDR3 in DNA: TGTGCCAGCAGCCCCCCCGGGGGGACCCAGTACTTC. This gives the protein CASSPPGGTQYF.

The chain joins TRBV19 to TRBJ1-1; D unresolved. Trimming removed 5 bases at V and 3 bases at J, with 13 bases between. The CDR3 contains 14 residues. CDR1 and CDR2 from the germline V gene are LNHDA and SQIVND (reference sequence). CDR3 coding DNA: TGTGCCAGTAGTTTTGGAGGGTTCGACACTGAAGCTTTCTTT. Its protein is CASSFGGFDTEAFF.

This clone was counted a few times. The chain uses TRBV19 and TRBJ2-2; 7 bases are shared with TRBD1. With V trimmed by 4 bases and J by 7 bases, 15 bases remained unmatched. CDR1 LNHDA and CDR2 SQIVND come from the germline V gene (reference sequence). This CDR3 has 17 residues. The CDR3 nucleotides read TGTGCCAGTAGTAAAACTACGCCTACAGGGGTTTTCGGGGAGCTGTTTTTT. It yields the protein CASSKTTPTGVFGELFF.

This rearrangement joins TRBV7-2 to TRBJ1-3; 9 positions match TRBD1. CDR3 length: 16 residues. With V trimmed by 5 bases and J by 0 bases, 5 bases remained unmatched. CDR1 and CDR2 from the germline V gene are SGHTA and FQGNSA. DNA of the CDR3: TGTGCCAGCAGCGGACAGGGGCCCTACTCTGGAAACACCATATATTTT. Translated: CASSGQGPYSGNTIYF.

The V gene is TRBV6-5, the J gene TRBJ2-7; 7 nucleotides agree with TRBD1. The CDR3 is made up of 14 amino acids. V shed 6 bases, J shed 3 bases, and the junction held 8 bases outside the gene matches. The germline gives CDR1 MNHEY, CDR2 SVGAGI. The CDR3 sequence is CASRSGTEVYEQYF. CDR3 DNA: TGTGCCAGCAGATCCGGGACAGAAGTCTACGAGCAGTACTTC.

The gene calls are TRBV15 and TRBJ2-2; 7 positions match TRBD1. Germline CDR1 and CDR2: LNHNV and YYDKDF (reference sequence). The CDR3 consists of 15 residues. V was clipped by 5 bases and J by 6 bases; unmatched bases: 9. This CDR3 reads CATSGGQRDAGELFF. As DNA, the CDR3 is TGTGCCACCAGCGGGGGACAGAGAGATGCCGGGGAGCTGTTTTTT.

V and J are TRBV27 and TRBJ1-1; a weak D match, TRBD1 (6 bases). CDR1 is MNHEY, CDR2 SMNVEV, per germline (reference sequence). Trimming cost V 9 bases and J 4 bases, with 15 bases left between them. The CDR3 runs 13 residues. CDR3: CASRLGGVTEAFF. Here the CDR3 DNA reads TGTGCCAGTAGACTAGGGGGGGTCACTGAAGCTTTCTTT.

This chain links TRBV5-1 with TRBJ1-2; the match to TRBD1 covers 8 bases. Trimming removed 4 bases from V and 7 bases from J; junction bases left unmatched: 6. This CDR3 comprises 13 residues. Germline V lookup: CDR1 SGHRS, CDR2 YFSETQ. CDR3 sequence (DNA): TGCGCCAGCAGCCCGACAGGGGAGGGTGGCTACACCTTC. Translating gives CASSPTGEGGYTF.

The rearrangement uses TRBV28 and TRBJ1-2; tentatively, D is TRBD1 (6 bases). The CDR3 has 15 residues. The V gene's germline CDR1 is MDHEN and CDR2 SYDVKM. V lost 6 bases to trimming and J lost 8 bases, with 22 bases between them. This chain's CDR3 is CASSRGGEGGYGYTF. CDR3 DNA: TGTGCCAGCAGCCGGGGAGGGGAGGGGGGCTACGGCTACACCTTC.

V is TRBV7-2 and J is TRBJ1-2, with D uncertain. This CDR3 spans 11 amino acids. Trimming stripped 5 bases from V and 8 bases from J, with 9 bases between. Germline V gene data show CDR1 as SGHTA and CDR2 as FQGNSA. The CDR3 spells CASSALVGYTF. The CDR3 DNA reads TGTGCCAGCAGCGCCCTGGTAGGCTACACCTTC.

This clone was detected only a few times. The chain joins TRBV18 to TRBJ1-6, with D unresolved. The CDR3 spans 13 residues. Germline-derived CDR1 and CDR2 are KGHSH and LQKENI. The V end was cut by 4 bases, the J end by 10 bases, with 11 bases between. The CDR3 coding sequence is TGTGCCAGCTCACTAGACAAGTCCTCACCCCTCCACTTT. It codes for CASSLDKSSPLHF.